This T cell receptor beta chain was profiled in a study of blood T cell repertoires in COVID-19. Study background: Samples representing acute and convalescent COVID-19 were sourced from the United States, Italy and Spain.

Trimming took 6 bases from V and 10 from J, leaving 13 bases between them. The CDR3 contains 13 residues. Germline lookup yields CDR1 MRHNA and CDR2 SNTAGT. In the study's own analysis: Reference gene primer amplification gave estimated nucleated cell counts. The table came from immunoSEQ multiplex PCR; TCRdb's copy has only in-frame clones and leaves some out. V, J and clone size are taken as reported in that table, and D and trimming were inferred from the DNA itself. The table records 490,000 or so clones, 80% to 90% of them present only once. Participants were aged about 18 to 100 years, lived in over 20 US areas, and enrolled virtually. Participant-given clinical history determined each cohort assignment.

The chain joins TRBV6-4 to TRBJ1-6; D is uncertain. The sequence was obtained from a woman aged 55 to 70 who had recovered from COVID-19. Material: PBMCs or T cells enriched from blood (not recorded which). Here the CDR3 reads CASSTEGGSPLHF. The CDR3 bases are TGTGCCAGCAGCACAGAAGGAGGATCACCCCTCCACTTT.